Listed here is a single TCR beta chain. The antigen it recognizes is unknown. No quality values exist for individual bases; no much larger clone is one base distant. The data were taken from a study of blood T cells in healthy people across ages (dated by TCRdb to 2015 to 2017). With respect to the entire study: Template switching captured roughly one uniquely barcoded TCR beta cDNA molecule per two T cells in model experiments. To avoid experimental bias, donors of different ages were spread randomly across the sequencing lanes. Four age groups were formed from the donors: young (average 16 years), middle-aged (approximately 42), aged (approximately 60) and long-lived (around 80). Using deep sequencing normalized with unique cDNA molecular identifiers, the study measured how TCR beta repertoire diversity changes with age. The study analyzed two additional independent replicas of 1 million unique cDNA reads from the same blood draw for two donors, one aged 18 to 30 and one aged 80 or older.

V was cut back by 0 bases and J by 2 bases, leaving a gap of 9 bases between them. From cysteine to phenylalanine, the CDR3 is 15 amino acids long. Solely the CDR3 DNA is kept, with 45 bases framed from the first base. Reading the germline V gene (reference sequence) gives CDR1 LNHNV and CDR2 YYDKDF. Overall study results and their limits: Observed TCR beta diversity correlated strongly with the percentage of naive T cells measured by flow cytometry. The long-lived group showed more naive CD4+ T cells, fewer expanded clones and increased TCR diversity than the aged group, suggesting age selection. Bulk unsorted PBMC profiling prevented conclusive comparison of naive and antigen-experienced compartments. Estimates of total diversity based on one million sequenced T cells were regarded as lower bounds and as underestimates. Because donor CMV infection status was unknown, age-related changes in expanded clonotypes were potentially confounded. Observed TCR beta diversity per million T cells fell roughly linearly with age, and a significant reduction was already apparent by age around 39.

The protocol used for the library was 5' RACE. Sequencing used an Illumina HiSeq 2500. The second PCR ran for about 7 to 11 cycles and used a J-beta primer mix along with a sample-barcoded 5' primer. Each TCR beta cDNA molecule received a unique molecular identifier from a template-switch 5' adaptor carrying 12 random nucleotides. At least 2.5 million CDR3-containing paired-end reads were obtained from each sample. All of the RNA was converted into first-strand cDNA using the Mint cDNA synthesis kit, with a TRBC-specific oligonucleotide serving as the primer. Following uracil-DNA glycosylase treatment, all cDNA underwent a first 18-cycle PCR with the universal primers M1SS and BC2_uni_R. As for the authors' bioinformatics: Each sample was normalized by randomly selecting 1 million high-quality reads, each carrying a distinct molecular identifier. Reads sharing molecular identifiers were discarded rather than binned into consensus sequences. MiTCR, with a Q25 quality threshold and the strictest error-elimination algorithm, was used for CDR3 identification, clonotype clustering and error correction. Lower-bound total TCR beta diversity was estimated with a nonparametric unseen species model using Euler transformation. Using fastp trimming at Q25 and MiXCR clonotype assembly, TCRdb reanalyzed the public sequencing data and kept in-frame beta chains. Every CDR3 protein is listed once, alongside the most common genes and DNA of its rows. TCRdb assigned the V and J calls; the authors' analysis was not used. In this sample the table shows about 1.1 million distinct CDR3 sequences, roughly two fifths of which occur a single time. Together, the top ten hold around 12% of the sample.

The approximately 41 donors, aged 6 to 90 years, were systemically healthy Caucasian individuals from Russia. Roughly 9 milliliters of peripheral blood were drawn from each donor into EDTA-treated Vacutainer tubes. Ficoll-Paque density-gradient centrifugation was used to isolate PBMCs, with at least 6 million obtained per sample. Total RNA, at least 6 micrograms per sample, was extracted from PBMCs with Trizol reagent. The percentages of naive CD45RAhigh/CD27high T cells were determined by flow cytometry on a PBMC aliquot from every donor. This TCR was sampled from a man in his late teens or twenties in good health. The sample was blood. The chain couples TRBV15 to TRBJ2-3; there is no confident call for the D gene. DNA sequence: TGTGCCACCAGCAGAGATGATGGGATCACAGATACGCAGTATTTT. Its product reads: CATSRDDGITDTQYF.